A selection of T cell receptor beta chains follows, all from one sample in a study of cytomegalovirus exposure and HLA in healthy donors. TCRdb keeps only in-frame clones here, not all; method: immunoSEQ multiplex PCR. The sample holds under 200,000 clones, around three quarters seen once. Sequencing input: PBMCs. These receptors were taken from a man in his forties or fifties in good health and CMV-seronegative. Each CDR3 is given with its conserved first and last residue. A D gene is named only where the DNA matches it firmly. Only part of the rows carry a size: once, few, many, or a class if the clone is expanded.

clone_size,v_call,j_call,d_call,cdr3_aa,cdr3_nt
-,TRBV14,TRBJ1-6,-,CASSPLQGAYNSPLHF,TGTGCCAGCAGCCCCCTTCAGGGCGCGTATAATTCACCCCTCCACTTT
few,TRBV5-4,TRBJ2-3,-,CASSLRGDTQYF,TGTGCCAGCAGCTTAAGGGGAGATACGCAGTATTTT
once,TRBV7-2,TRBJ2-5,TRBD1,CASSSDRGSFETQYF,TGTGCCAGCAGCTCGGACAGGGGGTCGTTTGAGACCCAGTACTTC
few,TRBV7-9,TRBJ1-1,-,CASSLHSPRDTEAFF,TGTGCCAGCAGCTTACATTCCCCCAGGGACACTGAAGCTTTCTTT
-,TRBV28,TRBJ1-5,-,CASTSGGGNQPQHF,TGTGCCAGCACCTCCGGAGGGGGCAATCAGCCCCAGCATTTT
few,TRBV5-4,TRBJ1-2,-,CASSLTQVNYGYTF,TGTGCCAGCAGCTTGACGCAGGTTAACTATGGCTACACCTTC
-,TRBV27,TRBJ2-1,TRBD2,CASSSPGGASNEQFF,TGTGCCAGCAGTTCCCCGGGGGGGGCCAGCAATGAGCAGTTCTTC
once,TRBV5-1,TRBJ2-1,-,CASQPTSGSYNEQFF,TGCGCCAGCCAACCCACCTCAGGCTCCTACAATGAGCAGTTCTTC
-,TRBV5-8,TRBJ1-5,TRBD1,CASSDYRTGGISQPQHF,TGTGCCAGCAGCGACTATCGGACAGGGGGGATTAGTCAGCCCCAGCATTTT
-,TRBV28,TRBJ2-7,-,CASSLGTPSSYEQYF,TGTGCCAGCAGTTTAGGGACACCGAGCTCCTACGAGCAGTACTTC
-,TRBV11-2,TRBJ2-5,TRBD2,CASSLSSGRATQYF,TGTGCCAGCAGCTTATCTAGCGGGAGAGCGACCCAGTACTTC
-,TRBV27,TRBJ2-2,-,CASSLYTGVGTGELFF,TGTGCCAGCAGTTTATACACGGGAGTAGGGACCGGGGAGCTGTTTTTT
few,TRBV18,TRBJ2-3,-,CASSPPAGRDTQYF,TGTGCCAGCTCACCACCGGCTGGGAGGGATACGCAGTATTTT
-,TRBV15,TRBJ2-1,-,CATSRYTGGLGGYEQFF,TGTGCCACCAGCAGATACACGGGGGGACTAGGGGGCTATGAGCAGTTCTTC
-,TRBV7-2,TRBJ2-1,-,CASSRRRGLLYNEQFF,TGTGCCAGCAGCCGGCGGCGGGGATTACTCTACAATGAGCAGTTCTTC
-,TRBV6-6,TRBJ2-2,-,CASSPWGNTGELFF,TGTGCCAGCAGCCCCTGGGGCAACACCGGGGAGCTGTTTTTT
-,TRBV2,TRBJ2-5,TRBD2,CASSLSGGQETQYF,TGTGCCAGCAGTCTTTCGGGAGGGCAGGAGACCCAGTACTTC
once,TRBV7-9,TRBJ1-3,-,CASSFDFGPGNTIYF,TGTGCCAGCAGCTTTGATTTTGGGCCTGGAAACACCATATATTTT
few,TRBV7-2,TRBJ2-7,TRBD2,CASSLGLAASYEQYF,TGTGCCAGCAGCCTGGGACTAGCGGCCTCCTACGAGCAGTACTTC
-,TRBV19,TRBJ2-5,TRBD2,CASRLAGGPETQYF,TGTGCCAGTAGACTAGCGGGAGGGCCGGAGACCCAGTACTTC
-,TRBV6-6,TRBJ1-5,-,CASSYNGQKNQPQHF,TGTGCCAGCAGTTATAACGGACAGAAAAATCAGCCCCAGCATTTT
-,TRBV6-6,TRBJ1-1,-,CASSYSTLNWNTEAFF,TGTGCCAGCAGTTACTCGACACTTAATTGGAACACTGAAGCTTTCTTT
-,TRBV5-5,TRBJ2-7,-,CASSQGMRTAGDSYEQYF,TGTGCCAGCAGCCAGGGTATGCGAACGGCTGGGGACTCCTACGAGCAGTACTTC
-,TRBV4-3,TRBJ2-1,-,CASSQFSGSTHNEQFF,TGCGCCAGCAGCCAATTTTCCGGGAGTACCCACAATGAGCAGTTCTTC
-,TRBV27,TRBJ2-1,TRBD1,CASRSQGAIYNEQFF,TGTGCCAGCAGGTCCCAGGGGGCCATCTACAATGAGCAGTTCTTC
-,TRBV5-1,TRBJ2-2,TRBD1,CASSFTRTGLNTGELFF,TGCGCCAGCAGCTTCACCAGGACAGGGCTGAACACCGGGGAGCTGTTTTTT
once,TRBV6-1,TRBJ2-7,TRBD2,CASRGSGKYEQYF,TGTGCCAGCAGGGGTAGCGGGAAGTACGAGCAGTACTTC
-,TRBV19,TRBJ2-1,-,CASSGNTGVNEQFF,TGTGCCAGTAGCGGGAACACCGGGGTCAATGAGCAGTTCTTC
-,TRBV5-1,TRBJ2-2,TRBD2,CASSLGGSDAARELFF,TGCGCCAGCAGCTTGGGCGGGAGCGACGCAGCTCGGGAGCTGTTTTTT
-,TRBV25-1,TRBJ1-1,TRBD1,CASSDSQQGLGTEAFF,TGTGCCAGCAGTGATTCCCAACAGGGGTTGGGCACTGAAGCTTTCTTT
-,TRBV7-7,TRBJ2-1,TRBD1,CASSPSGTGYNEQFF,TGTGCTAGCAGCCCCTCCGGGACAGGCTACAATGAGCAGTTCTTC
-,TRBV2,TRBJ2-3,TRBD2,CASTRTSGNTDTQYF,TGTGCCAGCACCCGGACTAGCGGGAACACAGATACGCAGTATTTT
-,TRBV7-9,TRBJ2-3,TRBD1,CASSLGTGAVDTQYF,TGTGCCAGCAGCTTAGGGACAGGGGCTGTAGATACGCAGTATTTT
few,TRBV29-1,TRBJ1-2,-,CSVEQGDYGYTF,TGCAGCGTTGAGCAGGGTGACTATGGCTACACCTTC
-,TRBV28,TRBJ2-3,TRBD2,CASKMGLAEWGQYF,TGTGCCAGCAAAATGGGACTAGCGGAGTGGGGGCAGTATTTT
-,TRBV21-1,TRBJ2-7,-,CASSKMSRLSGDEQYF,TGTGCCAGCAGCAAAATGTCTCGGCTTTCCGGGGACGAGCAGTACTTC
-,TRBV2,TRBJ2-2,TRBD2,CASSEFLAGNTGELFF,TGTGCCAGCAGTGAATTCCTAGCGGGGAACACCGGGGAGCTGTTTTTT
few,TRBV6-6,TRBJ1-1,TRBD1,CASSTRQGAGNTEAFF,TGTGCCAGCAGTACCCGACAGGGGGCAGGGAACACTGAAGCTTTCTTT
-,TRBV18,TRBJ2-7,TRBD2,CASSPPGGSVSYEQYF,TGTGCCAGCTCACCCCCGGGAGGGAGTGTTTCCTACGAGCAGTACTTC
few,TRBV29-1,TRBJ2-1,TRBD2,CSPVLKIHSGGLSYNEQFF,TGCAGCCCTGTGCTCAAGATCCATAGCGGGGGACTCTCCTACAATGAGCAGTTCTTC
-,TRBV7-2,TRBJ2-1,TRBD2,CASSLLAGEQFF,TGTGCCAGCAGCTTACTAGCGGGTGAGCAGTTCTTC
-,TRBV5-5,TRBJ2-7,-,CASSLERGRFYEQYF,TGTGCCAGCAGCTTGGAGAGAGGGAGATTTTACGAGCAGTACTTC
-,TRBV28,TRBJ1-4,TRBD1,CASSRTGAGLAEKLFF,TGTGCCAGCAGTCGGACAGGTGCTGGGTTAGCTGAAAAACTGTTTTTT
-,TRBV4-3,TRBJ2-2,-,CASSQDRGYGGELFF,TGCGCCAGCAGCCAAGATCGGGGATATGGCGGGGAGCTGTTTTTT
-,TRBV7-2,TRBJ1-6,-,CASSLAPGGNSPLHF,TGTGCCAGCAGCTTAGCTCCCGGAGGGAATTCACCCCTCCACTTT
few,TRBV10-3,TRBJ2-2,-,CAISDLRDKGAGELFF,TGTGCCATCAGTGACCTCAGGGATAAGGGCGCCGGGGAGCTGTTTTTT
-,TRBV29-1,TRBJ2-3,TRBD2,CSVPRRRELSDTQYF,TGCAGCGTCCCGAGAAGGCGGGAGCTATCAGATACGCAGTATTTT
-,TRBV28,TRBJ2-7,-,CATGGSSYEQYF,TGTGCCACAGGGGGGAGCAGCTACGAGCAGTACTTC
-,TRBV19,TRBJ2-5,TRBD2,CASSIMGTSQETQYF,TGTGCCAGTAGTATAATGGGGACTAGCCAAGAGACCCAGTACTTC
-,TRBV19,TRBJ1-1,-,CASSIFTEAFF,TGTGCCAGTAGTATCTTTACTGAAGCTTTCTTT
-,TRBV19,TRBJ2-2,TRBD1,CASKGQGNTGELFF,TGTGCCAGCAAAGGACAGGGAAACACCGGGGAGCTGTTTTTT
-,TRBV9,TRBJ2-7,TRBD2,CASSVDPGGPGEQYF,TGTGCCAGCAGCGTAGACCCGGGAGGGCCGGGGGAGCAGTACTTC
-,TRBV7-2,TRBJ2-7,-,CASSLVFDYEQYF,TGTGCCAGCAGCTTAGTCTTCGACTACGAGCAGTACTTC
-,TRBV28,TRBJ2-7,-,CASRTSKQGSYEQYF,TGTGCCAGCAGAACCTCGAAGCAGGGGTCCTACGAGCAGTACTTC
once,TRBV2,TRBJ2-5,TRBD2,CASSATTSGAEAQYF,TGTGCCAGCAGTGCTACGACTAGCGGAGCTGAGGCCCAGTACTTC
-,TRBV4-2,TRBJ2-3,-,CASSQDQLGTDTQYF,TGTGCCAGCAGCCAAGACCAACTCGGCACAGATACGCAGTATTTT
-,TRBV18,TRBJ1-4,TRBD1,CASTDRGNEKLFF,TGTGCCAGCACGGACAGGGGGAATGAAAAACTGTTTTTT
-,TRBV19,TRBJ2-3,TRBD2,CASNDVPGLAADTQYF,TGTGCCAGCAACGATGTACCGGGACTAGCAGCAGATACGCAGTATTTT
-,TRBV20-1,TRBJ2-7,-,CSAFAYEQYF,TGCAGTGCCTTTGCCTACGAGCAGTACTTC